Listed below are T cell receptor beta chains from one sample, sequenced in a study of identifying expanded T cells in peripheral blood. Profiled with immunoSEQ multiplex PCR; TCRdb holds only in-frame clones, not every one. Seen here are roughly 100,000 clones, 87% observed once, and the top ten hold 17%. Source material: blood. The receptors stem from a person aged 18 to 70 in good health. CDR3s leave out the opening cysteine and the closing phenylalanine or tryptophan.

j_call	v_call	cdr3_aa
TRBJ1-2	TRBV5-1	ASTADTYGYT
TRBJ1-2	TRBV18	ASSHDRGGYGYT
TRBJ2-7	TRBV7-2	ASRTASRSYEQY
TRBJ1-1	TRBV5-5	ASSRHPGLNAGTEAF
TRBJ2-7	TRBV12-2	ASRLALWGEVPTGNSEQY
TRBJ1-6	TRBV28	ASSTPTRGENSPLH
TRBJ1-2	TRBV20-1	FPDGYT
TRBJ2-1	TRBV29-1	SVEIPRGGNEQF
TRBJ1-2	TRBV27	ASGGQVYGYT
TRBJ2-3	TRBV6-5	ASTVPGQGNTQY
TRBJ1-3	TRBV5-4	ASSLGGYGQRSGNTIY